Listed below are T cell receptor beta chains from one sample, sequenced in a study of blood T cells in healthy people across ages. TCRdb analysed the 5' RACE reads with MiXCR anew, one entry per CDR3 protein. The table lists around 600,000 distinct CDR3 sequences, 45% to 55% of them singletons. Sequenced input: blood. These receptors came from an elderly man in good health. The CDR3 runs from the conserved cysteine through the conserved F or W. Fields, in order: V gene, D gene, J gene, clone size, CDR3 DNA, CDR3 protein. D genes are given only for firm matches. Size is omitted from some rows. Given values are once, few, many or a class for expanded clones.

>TRBV21-1|.|TRBJ1-1|.
TGTGCCAGCAGCATAGACCTTGAAGCTTTCTTT
CASSIDLEAFF
>TRBV20-1|TRBD2|TRBJ2-3|.
TGCAGTGCTGCCGAACTAGCGCCTAGCACAGATACGCAGTATTTT
CSAAELAPSTDTQYF
>TRBV14|.|TRBJ2-1|few
TGTGCCAGCAGCCAAGATCTTGGTAATGAGCAGTTCTTC
CASSQDLGNEQFF
>TRBV2|.|TRBJ2-5|.
TGTGCCAGCGGACTCAACCGGGACAACCAAGAGACCCAGTACTTC
CASGLNRDNQETQYF
>TRBV6-4|.|TRBJ2-3|few
TGTGCCAGCAGTGGGGAGTCCGGTACGCAGTATTTT
CASSGESGTQYF
>TRBV12-3/TRBV12-4|TRBD1|TRBJ1-5|.
TGTGCCAGCACCCTAGGGACAGGGGGTCAGCCCCAGCATTTT
CASTLGTGGQPQHF
>TRBV7-9|.|TRBJ2-3|few
TGTGCCAGCAGCCCCTTCGGACTGTCTGAAGGAGATACGCAGTATTTT
CASSPFGLSEGDTQYF
>TRBV7-2|.|TRBJ2-7|few
TGTGCCAGCAGCTTAGATGGGGGGAGCCCCTACGAGCAGTACTTC
CASSLDGGSPYEQYF
>TRBV12-3/TRBV12-4|.|TRBJ1-2|few
TGTGCCAGCAGTTTAGGACAGACAAACTATGGCTACACCTTC
CASSLGQTNYGYTF
>TRBV9|.|TRBJ2-3|.
TGTGCCAGCAGCGTAGCTGCCAGGGTTACAGATACGCAGTATTTT
CASSVAARVTDTQYF
>TRBV20-1|.|TRBJ2-7|.
TGCAGTGCTAAACCCAGCTCCTACGAGCAGTACTTC
CSAKPSSYEQYF
>TRBV7-2|.|TRBJ2-5|.
TGTGCCAGCAGCTTAGTGGGAGGAAGGCAAGAGACCCAGTACTTC
CASSLVGGRQETQYF
>TRBV12-3/TRBV12-4|TRBD1|TRBJ2-5|.
TGTGCCAGCAGCGAAGGGGGCCCCCCCCAAGAGACCCAGTACTTC
CASSEGGPPQETQYF
>TRBV7-9|TRBD1|TRBJ1-2|.
TGTGCCAGCAGCTTAGGTTCAGGGGGAGGAGATGGCTACACCTTC
CASSLGSGGGDGYTF
>TRBV7-9|.|TRBJ2-5|many
TGTGCCAGCAGCTTCGCTAAGTCTGGCCGGGAGACCCAGTACTTC
CASSFAKSGRETQYF
>TRBV6-6|.|TRBJ2-1|many
TGTGCCAGCAGTTACTTCCCGGGGGTAGCCCTGCCGGGCAATGAGCAGTTCTTC
CASSYFPGVALPGNEQFF
>TRBV29-1|TRBD1|TRBJ2-1|.
TGCAGCGTCACAGGGGGAGGTGAGCAGTTCTTC
CSVTGGGEQFF
>TRBV6-5|TRBD1|TRBJ2-2|.
TGTGCCAGCAGTTACTCGCAAGGACAGGGACACACCGGGGAGCTGTTTTTT
CASSYSQGQGHTGELFF
>TRBV7-9|.|TRBJ1-1|.
TGTGCCAGCAGCTTAGCGGGCAGGAGGGAGGCTTTCTTT
CASSLAGRREAFF
>TRBV5-1|.|TRBJ2-1|.
TGCGCCAGCAGCTTGGATGTAAACAATGAGCAGTTCTTC
CASSLDVNNEQFF
>TRBV11-2|TRBD2|TRBJ2-1|.
TGTGCCAGCAGCTTAGGTTGGCGGGAGGGCCCTTCGTACAATGAGCAGTTCTTC
CASSLGWREGPSYNEQFF
>TRBV5-1|.|TRBJ1-6|.
TGCGCCAGCAGCCCGGCGGGGGCCTATAATTCACCCCTCCACTTT
CASSPAGAYNSPLHF
>TRBV6-1|.|TRBJ2-4|.
TGTGCCAGCAGTGAGCTTGGGAGTTCCAAAAACATTCAGTACTTC
CASSELGSSKNIQYF
>TRBV6-6|TRBD1|TRBJ1-1|few
TGTGCCAGCAGTCGACAGGGGCGCACTGAAGCTTTCTTT
CASSRQGRTEAFF
>TRBV25-1|.|TRBJ2-5|.
TGTGCCAGCAGTGAATCCGGGGTGTCCCAAGAGACCCAGTACTTC
CASSESGVSQETQYF
>TRBV20-1|.|TRBJ2-7|few
TGCAGTGCTACCGGGACGGACTACGAGCAGTACTTC
CSATGTDYEQYF
>TRBV2|TRBD2|TRBJ2-1|.
TGTGCCAGCAGGAAGGGACTAGCGCGGGGGGCGTACCAAGAGACCCAGTTCTTC
CASRKGLARGAYQETQFF
>TRBV7-2|TRBD1|TRBJ2-2|.
TGTGCCAGCAGCTTAGCCCCCCAGGGGGCCACCGGGGAGCTGTTTTTT
CASSLAPQGATGELFF
>TRBV20-1|TRBD1|TRBJ2-7|few
TGCAGTGCGGCCGGGACAGGGGGTAACGAGCAGTACTTC
CSAAGTGGNEQYF
>TRBV12-3/TRBV12-4|TRBD1|TRBJ2-7|.
TGTGCCAGCAGTCCCGGGACAGGGAACCCCACCTACGAGCAGTACTTC
CASSPGTGNPTYEQYF
>TRBV20-1|TRBD1|TRBJ1-1|.
TGCAGTGCTAGGACAGGGGGCCGAAAAGGGGAAGCTTTCTTT
CSARTGGRKGEAFF
>TRBV5-4|.|TRBJ2-5|few
TGTGCCAGCAGCTTGGAACCGCGCGAGACCCAGTACTTC
CASSLEPRETQYF
>TRBV20-1|.|TRBJ2-1|few
TGCAGTGCCAGCCGGGACACCAATGAGCAGTTCTTC
CSASRDTNEQFF
>TRBV10-2|.|TRBJ2-7|.
TGCGCCAGCACCGACCCCCTCCGTTACGAGCAGTACTTC
CASTDPLRYEQYF
>TRBV6-6|TRBD1|TRBJ1-2|many
TGTGCCAGCAGTAAACAGGGGCTAAAGGACTATGGCTACACCTTC
CASSKQGLKDYGYTF
>TRBV20-1|.|TRBJ1-2|.
TGCAGTGCTTCTAACTATGGCTACACCTTC
CSASNYGYTF
>TRBV5-1|.|TRBJ2-6|.
TGCGCCAGCAGCTTGAGGCAGAGCTCTGGGGCCAACGCCCTGACTTTC
CASSLRQSSGANALTF
>TRBV6-5|.|TRBJ1-6|many
TGTGCCAGCAGTTACCCCCGGCGCATGAGCTCCTATAATTCACCCCTCCACTTT
CASSYPRRMSSYNSPLHF
>TRBV5-1|TRBD2|TRBJ2-5|.
TGCGCCAGCAGCATGGTCCTAGCGGGTGAAGAGACCCAGTACTTC
CASSMVLAGEETQYF
>TRBV6-5|.|TRBJ2-6|.
TGTGCCTGCAGGCCTCAGGTCAGCTCTGGGGCCAACGTCCTGACTTTC
CACRPQVSSGANVLTF
>TRBV7-2|TRBD1|TRBJ1-2|.
TGTGCCAGCAGCTGGGCTGGGACAGGGGATTTTGGCTACACCTTC
CASSWAGTGDFGYTF
>TRBV7-9|.|TRBJ1-2|.
TGTGCCAGCAGCGTATCGGACGGACATGGCTACACCTTC
CASSVSDGHGYTF
>TRBV20-1|TRBD1|TRBJ1-6|.
TGCAGTGCCCCCAGGACAGGATACATTTGGTCACCCCTCCACTTT
CSAPRTGYIWSPLHF
>TRBV25-1|TRBD2|TRBJ2-4|.
TGTGCCAGCAGTCCCCCTGGGGGGGACTTATACACTGGGGTAGCCAAAAACATTCAGTACTTC
CASSPPGGDLYTGVAKNIQYF
>TRBV20-1|TRBD1|TRBJ1-1|.
TGCAGTGCTAACAGGGGCGTGACTGAAGCTTTCTTT
CSANRGVTEAFF
>TRBV5-1|.|TRBJ1-1|once
TGCGCCAGCAGCCCTGAGACAGGATTCGGCACTGAAGCTTTCTTT
CASSPETGFGTEAFF
>TRBV7-9|.|TRBJ2-3|.
TGTGCCAGCAGCAGGGAGGAGGCCACAGATACGCAGTATTTT
CASSREEATDTQYF
>TRBV12-3/TRBV12-4|TRBD1|TRBJ2-7|.
TGTGCCAGCAGTTTCCGGACAGGGTCCTACAATGAGCAGTACTTC
CASSFRTGSYNEQYF
>TRBV25-1|.|TRBJ1-5|.
TGTGCCAGCAGCCCTGACATACCAGGTCAGCCCCAGCATTTT
CASSPDIPGQPQHF
>TRBV28|TRBD2|TRBJ2-3|.
TGTGCCAGCAGTTTACCTATAAAGGGACTAGCGGGAGGCAGGGGTACGCAGTATTTT
CASSLPIKGLAGGRGTQYF
>TRBV6-2/TRBV6-3|TRBD1|TRBJ2-1|few
TGTGCCAGCAGACCACTCGGACAGGGGGCATCCAATGAGCAGTTCTTC
CASRPLGQGASNEQFF
>TRBV7-2|.|TRBJ1-2|.
TGTGCCAGCAGCCCGAGGTCGGGGAGGGAATATGGCTACACCTTC
CASSPRSGREYGYTF